This T cell receptor (beta chain) originates from a study of PD-1 blockade in classical Hodgkin lymphoma. Data came from immunoSEQ multiplex PCR; TCRdb stores just in-frame clones and leaves some out. Here the sample spans 9,500 to 12,000 clones, approximately 84% being singletons. Worth noting for this clone: No antigen is known for it.

The CDR3 consists of 12 residues. V lost 5 bases to trimming and J lost 4 bases, with 9 bases between them. Germline CDR1 is PRHDT and CDR2 is FYEKMQ (reference sequence). Study-wide findings and caveats: The diversity seen at baseline in complete responders resembled that of newly diagnosed patients. Although disease activity or prior therapy may be involved, causes of the repertoire differences remain undefined. Patients with an early start, nivolumab under 1 year after ASCT, were excluded. Significantly greater TCR diversity emerged by C4D1 in CD4+ cells but not CD8+ cells.

As to time point: cycle 4 day 1 (C4D1), after less than seven weeks of nivolumab. Each of the patients experienced relapse following autologous stem cell transplantation, and their brentuximab vedotin exposure differed. It was by magnetic negative selection that CD8+ T cells were isolated from thawed PBMCs. V is TRBV13 and J is TRBJ2-7; no reliable D call. This sequence was found in a human donor with classical Hodgkin lymphoma. The donor label of this sample is uncertain. The sequencing here drew on CD8+ T cells from blood, taken before the fourth cycle of nivolumab. As DNA, the CDR3 is TGTGCCAGCAGCCAGGTGGAGTACGAGCAGTACTTC. It is translated as CASSQVEYEQYF. The entire variable domain, with the rest obtained from reference TRBV13 and TRBJ2-7, is as follows: AAGVIQSPRHLIKEKRETATLKCYPIPRHDTVYWYQQGPGQDPQFLISFYEKMQSDKGSIPDRFSAQQFSDYHSELNMSSLELGDSALYFCASSQVEYEQYFGPGTRLTVT.